The 29 T cell receptor beta chains reported below all come from one sample, sequenced in a study of T-cell memory formation after mild COVID-19 (dated by TCRdb to about 2021). Library method: 5' RACE. Sequencing used an Illumina NovaSeq 6000. TCRdb ran its own pipeline on the public reads, namely fastp trimming at Q25 and MiXCR clone calling, and kept in-frame beta chains. Each record represents a unique CDR3 protein, reported with the most common genes and DNA among its rows. The sample has about 180,000 distinct CDR3 sequences on record, roughly 17% of them singletons. The ten top clones hold 2% to 2.5% of the sample. Sequenced material: PBMCs or a T cell subset sorted from them (not recorded which). These receptors were obtained from an adult woman who had mild COVID-19 (a few samples of this study predate the infection). The sample titles of this study are shuffled in the database, so cell type and time point are left out; the donor was told from shared clones.

This clonotype was counted a few times. V is TRBV6-6 and J is TRBJ1-1, with D hard to call. Germline V gene lookup returns CDR1 MNHNY and CDR2 SVGAGI (reference sequence). Trimming took 4 bases from V and 6 from J, leaving 6 bases between them. CDR3 length: 11 residues. The CDR3 coding sequence is TGTGCCAGCAGTTTCCCCGCTGAAGCTTTCTTT. Amino acids: CASSFPAEAFF.

This clonotype was seen more than once but under ten times. The chain employs TRBV15 and TRBJ2-5; D not resolved. Germline V gene data show CDR1 as LNHNV and CDR2 as YYDKDF (reference sequence). The CDR3 is made up of 13 amino acids. V lost 1 base to trimming and J lost 1 base, with 4 bases between them. CDR3 sequence: CATSRGSQETQYF. The CDR3 DNA sequence: TGTGCCACCAGCAGAGGTAGCCAAGAGACCCAGTACTTC.

This clonotype appeared many times. Here the CDR3 reads CASSRTPGLAGGVPNEQFF. Here the CDR3 DNA reads TGTGCCAGCAGCAGAACCCCAGGACTAGCGGGGGGTGTACCTAATGAGCAGTTCTTC. The rearrangement links TRBV21-1 to TRBJ2-1; TRBD2, the table's D call, lacks a check against the DNA. TRBV21-1 is classified as a pseudogene. The CDR3 extends over 19 amino acids.

The rearrangement links TRBV20-1 to TRBJ1-5; no reliable D call. This CDR3 has 14 residues. Germline V gives CDR1 DFQATT, CDR2 SNEGSKA (reference sequence). V dropped 3 bases and J dropped 11 bases, with 20 bases sitting between them. CDR3 sequence reads: CSASQGRTVGTQHF. The CDR3 DNA reads TGCAGTGCTAGTCAAGGGAGGACCGTAGGGACCCAGCATTTT.

V usage is TRBV12-3 or TRBV12-4 and J usage is TRBJ1-2; D not resolved. The V end was cut by 4 bases, the J end by 8 bases, with 17 bases between. The CDR3 contains 14 residues. The CDR3 reads CASSSTATRKGYTF. The CDR3, as DNA: TGTGCCAGCAGTTCTACGGCTACGAGGAAGGGCTACACCTTC.

This chain joins TRBV5-6 and TRBJ2-5, with a weak D call TRBD2 (5 bases). In germline, CDR1 is SGHDT, CDR2 YYEEEE. This CDR3 comprises 15 residues. V shed 3 bases and J shed 1 base, with 13 bases lying between them. The CDR3 DNA sequence: TGTGCCAGCAGCTCCTACAGCGGTATCCAAGAGACCCAGTACTTC. Translation gives CASSSYSGIQETQYF.

The table lists this clonotype with a few counts. A much larger clone lies a single base off, so this may be a read error. The chain has TRBV6-2 or TRBV6-3 and TRBJ2-7, with D perhaps TRBD2 (5 bases). The CDR3 covers 12 residues. CDR1 MNHEY and CDR2 SVGEGT come from the germline V gene. The germline V and J ends were trimmed by 6 bases and 3 bases, with 9 bases remaining between them. The CDR3 sequence: CASREDGYEQYF. The CDR3 DNA reads TGTGCCAGCAGGGAGGACGGCTACGAGCAGTACTTC.

V is TRBV5-1 and J is TRBJ2-2; the D call may be TRBD1 or TRBD2 (5 bases each). This CDR3 spans 14 amino acids. Germline V lookup: CDR1 SGHRS, CDR2 YFSETQ. Trimming cost V 0 bases and J 4 bases, with 7 bases left between them. The CDR3 nucleotides read TGCGCCAGCAGCTTGGATGGGGGCACCGGGGAGCTGTTTTTT. Translation: CASSLDGGTGELFF.

In this sample, this clonotype turned up a few times. The J gene is TRBJ2-3, the V gene TRBV7-2; 12 bases align to TRBD2. This CDR3 is 16 amino acids long. Germline V gives CDR1 SGHTA, CDR2 FQGNSA. The ends lost 6 bases at V and 2 bases at J; junction bases unmatched: 6. The CDR3 nucleotides are TGTGCCAGCAGACCAGGACTAGCGGGAAACACAGATACGCAGTATTTT. This translates into CASRPGLAGNTDTQYF.

This clonotype was counted many times. The chain has TRBV7-2 and TRBJ2-2, with D hard to call. CDR1 SGHTA and CDR2 FQGNSA come from the germline V gene. The CDR3 runs to 14 residues. Trimming removed 3 bases from V and 2 bases from J, with 7 bases in between. The CDR3 here is CASSFGSNTGELFF. As DNA, the CDR3 is TGTGCCAGCAGCTTCGGGTCAAACACCGGGGAGCTGTTTTTT.

The CDR3 loop is CASSHGQGRNGYTF. For the CDR3, the DNA is TGTGCCAGCAGCCATGGACAGGGTCGGAATGGCTACACCTTC. J is TRBJ1-2 and V is TRBV3-1; 8 bases map to TRBD1. The ends lost 3 bases at V and 6 bases at J; junction bases unmatched: 6. Per germline, CDR1 LGHDT and CDR2 YNNKEL (reference sequence). This CDR3 contains 14 residues.

This clonotype was counted only a few times. The chain recombines TRBV11-2 with TRBJ2-7, with D perhaps being TRBD1 or TRBD2 (5 bases each). The germline CDR1 and CDR2 sequences are SGHAT and FQNNGV. The CDR3 has 14 amino acids. Trimming took 10 bases from V and 7 from J, leaving 23 bases between them. The CDR3 DNA reads TGTGCCACACAAACCGGGACCTCCCCTAATGAGCAGTACTTC. Translated: CATQTGTSPNEQYF.

This clonotype came up a few times. CDR3 residues: CASSTRQVNSYEQYF. The CDR3 DNA sequence: TGTGCCAGCAGTACCAGACAGGTGAACTCCTACGAGCAGTACTTC. The chain couples TRBV27 to TRBJ2-7, with a tentative D call TRBD1 (6 bases). The length of the CDR3 is 15 residues. Germline CDR1 is MNHEY and CDR2 is SMNVEV (reference sequence). V gave up 5 bases and J gave up 0 bases, with 14 bases separating them.

The genes are TRBV3-1 and TRBJ2-5, with 10 bases that match TRBD2. CDR3 length equals 16 residues. Losses at the gene ends were 5 bases for V and 4 bases for J; bases not matched to a gene: 10. CDR1 LGHDT and CDR2 YNNKEL come from the germline V gene (reference sequence). CDR3 nucleotides: TGTGCCAGCAGCACCCGCGGAGCGGGGGGGCGAGAGACCCAGTACTTC. Protein product: CASSTRGAGGRETQYF.

A few counts support this clonotype. The chain employs TRBV5-6 and TRBJ2-2, with D possibly being TRBD1 (6 bases). The V and J ends lost 7 bases and 4 bases respectively, with 14 bases between them. The CDR3 extends over 14 amino acids. Germline V CDR1 and CDR2: SGHDT, YYEEEE. CDR3 region: CASARTGSTGELFF. CDR3 bases: TGTGCCAGCGCAAGAACAGGGTCCACCGGGGAGCTGTTTTTT.

This rearrangement joins TRBV9 to TRBJ2-3, with D unclear. The V end lost 0 bases, the J end lost 6 bases, and 5 bases lay between the germline ends. The CDR3 is made up of 12 amino acids. Germline assignment: CDR1 SGDLS and CDR2 YYNGEE. The CDR3 protein is CASSVDRDTQYF. As DNA, the CDR3 is TGTGCCAGCAGCGTAGACCGGGATACGCAGTATTTT.

The V call is TRBV5-1, the J call TRBJ2-2; the match to TRBD2 covers 7 bases. Germline V gives CDR1 SGHRS, CDR2 YFSETQ. The CDR3 totals 14 residues. V lost 5 bases, J lost 5 bases, and 6 bases stayed unmatched. The CDR3 loop reads CASRAGVDTGELFF. CDR3 sequence (DNA): TGCGCCAGCAGGGCGGGAGTGGATACCGGGGAGCTGTTTTTT.

A few counts support this clonotype. The CDR3 protein is CASSPGDRATYNEQFF. Written as DNA, the CDR3 is TGTGCCAGCTCACCAGGGGACAGGGCCACCTACAATGAGCAGTTCTTC. The chain carries TRBV18 and TRBJ2-1; 9 bases are shared with TRBD1. The junction had 4 bases not matched to a gene; V was cut back by 2 bases and J by 2 bases. Per germline, CDR1 KGHSH and CDR2 LQKENI. This CDR3 has 16 amino acids.

As to this clonotype: A read error may produce the germline difference seen at one junction end. The chain couples TRBV15 to TRBJ2-2; no reliable D call. CDR3 length equals 13 residues. The germline V gene has CDR1 LNHNV and CDR2 YYDKDF (reference sequence). The CDR3 loop is CASSVANTGELFF. The CDR3 DNA reads TGTGCCTCCAGTGTAGCGAACACCGGGGAGCTGTTTTTT.

The chain links TRBV27 to TRBJ2-7; D gene unclear. Germline CDR1 is MNHEY and CDR2 is SMNVEV (reference sequence). Trimming pared 6 bases from V and 2 bases from J, leaving 17 bases between. The CDR3 has 15 amino acids. The DNA for the CDR3 is TGTGCCAGCAGCATTCATTTGGTAACGGCCTACGAGCAGTACTTC. Encoded protein: CASSIHLVTAYEQYF.

This clonotype was observed a few times. The chain couples TRBV12-3 or TRBV12-4 to TRBJ2-1; 13 bases align to TRBD2. CDR3 length: 20 residues. V was pared by 4 bases and J by 0 bases, with 12 bases of the junction left unmatched. CDR3 bases: TGTGCCAGCAGTTGGATGTCCGGGACTAGCGGGACAAGCTCCTACAATGAGCAGTTCTTC. It is translated as CASSWMSGTSGTSSYNEQFF.

This rearrangement joins TRBV5-1 to TRBJ2-7, with D possibly matching TRBD2 (6 bases). The CDR3 extends over 13 amino acids. Germline CDR1 reads SGHRS; CDR2 reads YFSETQ. The ends were cut back, 4 bases at V and 3 bases at J, with 11 bases in the middle. The CDR3 is CASSAGYFYEQYF. CDR3 sequence (DNA): TGCGCCAGCAGCGCGGGGTATTTCTACGAGCAGTACTTC.

V and J are TRBV27 and TRBJ1-2; a possible D gene is TRBD1 (5 bases). The CDR3 runs 15 residues. The V end lost 0 bases, the J end lost 5 bases, and 13 bases lay between the germline ends. Germline values: CDR1 MNHEY, CDR2 SMNVEV (reference sequence). This chain's CDR3 is CASSLSRGGGYGYTF. CDR3 coding DNA: TGTGCCAGCAGTTTATCTCGTGGGGGAGGGTATGGCTACACCTTC.

This chain uses TRBV14 with TRBJ2-7; no clear D gene. The germline CDR1 and CDR2 sequences are SGHDN and FVKESK. This CDR3 contains 15 residues. Between the trimmed V and J ends, which lost 1 base and 0 bases, there was a span of 10 bases. The CDR3 DNA is TGTGCCAGCAGCCAAGTTTCCCGGAACTCCTACGAGCAGTACTTC. It specifies CASSQVSRNSYEQYF. The full variable domain, completed using reference TRBV14 and TRBJ2-7, is EAGVTQFPSHSVIEKGQTVTLRCDPISGHDNLYWYRRVMGKEIKFLLHFVKESKQDESGMPNNRFLAERTGGTYSTLKVQPAELEDSGVYFCASSQVSRNSYEQYFGPGTRLTVT.

For the CDR3, the DNA is TGCAGTGCTAGGGGTTCAGGGGCCGGGCAGAACGGGGAGCTGTTTTTT. Its protein is CSARGSGAGQNGELFF. V is TRBV20-1 and J is TRBJ2-2; D possibly corresponds to TRBD1 (6 bases). V lost 3 bases, J lost 7 bases, and 21 bases lay in between. The CDR3 sequence is 16 residues long. CDR1 and CDR2 (germline): DFQATT, SNEGSKA (reference sequence).

This clonotype was recorded many times. This chain joins TRBV5-6 and TRBJ2-7; D unresolved. Trimming took off 1 base at V and 6 bases at J, with 8 bases between the two ends. Germline V CDR1 and CDR2: SGHDT, YYEEEE. The CDR3 contains 12 residues. Written as DNA, the CDR3 is TGTGCCAGCAGCTTGAAGCGTGGCGAGCAGTACTTC. It translates to CASSLKRGEQYF.

The rearrangement links TRBV12-3 or TRBV12-4 to TRBJ1-5; no clear D. CDR3 length: 16 residues. Deletions cut 5 bases from V and 3 bases from J, with 17 bases between. CDR3 nucleotide sequence: TGTGCCAGCAGTCTGGCTGGAGGACGGAACAATCAGCCCCAGCATTTT. Translation gives CASSLAGGRNNQPQHF.

This clonotype occurred once. The genes are TRBV12-3 or TRBV12-4 and TRBJ2-1, with 10 positions matching TRBD2. J was trimmed by 6 bases and V by 4 bases; bases with no gene match: 9. The CDR3 runs 16 residues. This CDR3 is CASSSKSGGAVNEQFF. The CDR3 DNA follows: TGTGCCAGCAGTTCCAAAAGCGGGGGGGCTGTCAATGAGCAGTTCTTC.

A few counts support this clonotype. The chain links TRBV12-3 or TRBV12-4 to TRBJ1-6; D is unclear. The CDR3 has 12 residues. Trimming took off 2 bases at V and 9 bases at J, with 5 bases between the two ends. The DNA of the CDR3 is TGTGCCAGCAGTTTACATAGTTCACCCCTCCACTTT. Translated, it gives CASSLHSSPLHF.